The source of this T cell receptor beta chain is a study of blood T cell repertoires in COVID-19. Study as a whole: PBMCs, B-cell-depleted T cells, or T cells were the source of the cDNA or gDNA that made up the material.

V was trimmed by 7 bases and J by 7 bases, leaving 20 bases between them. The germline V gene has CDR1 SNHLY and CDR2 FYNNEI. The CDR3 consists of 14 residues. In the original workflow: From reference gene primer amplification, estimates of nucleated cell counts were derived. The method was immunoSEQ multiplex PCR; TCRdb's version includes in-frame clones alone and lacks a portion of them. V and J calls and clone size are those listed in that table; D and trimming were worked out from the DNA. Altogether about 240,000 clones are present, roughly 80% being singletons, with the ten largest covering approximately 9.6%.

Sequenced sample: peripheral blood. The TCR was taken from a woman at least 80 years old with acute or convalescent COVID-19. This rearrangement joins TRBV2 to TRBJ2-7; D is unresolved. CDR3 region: CASNYVMAPGEQYF. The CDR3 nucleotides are TGTGCCAGCAACTACGTGATGGCCCCCGGGGAGCAGTACTTC.